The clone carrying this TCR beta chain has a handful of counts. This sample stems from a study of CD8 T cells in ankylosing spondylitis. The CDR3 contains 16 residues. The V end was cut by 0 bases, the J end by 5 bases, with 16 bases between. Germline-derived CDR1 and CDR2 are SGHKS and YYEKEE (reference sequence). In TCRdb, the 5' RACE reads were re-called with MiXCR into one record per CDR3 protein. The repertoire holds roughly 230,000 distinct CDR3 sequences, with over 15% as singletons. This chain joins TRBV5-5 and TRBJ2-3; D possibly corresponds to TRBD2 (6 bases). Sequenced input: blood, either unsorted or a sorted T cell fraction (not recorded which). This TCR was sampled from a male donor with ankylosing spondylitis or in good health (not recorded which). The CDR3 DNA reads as TGTGCCAGCAGCTTGGTTTGGACGGGAGTGGTAGATACGCAGTATTTT. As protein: CASSLVWTGVVDTQYF.